What follows are 13 T cell receptor beta chains derived from one specimen sequenced in a study of cytomegalovirus exposure and HLA in healthy donors. The study ran its PCR with 60 Vbeta and 13 Jbeta primers. Clones were sequenced by immunoSEQ multiplex PCR, and TCRdb holds only the in-frame ones, with some missing. The sample consists of 75,000 to 95,000 clones, less than 85% of them appearing once. Specimen: PBMCs. These receptors were taken from a man aged 18 to 29 in good health and CMV-seronegative.

A single count supports this clone. The genes are TRBV6-6 and TRBJ2-7; D unresolved. The germline gives CDR1 MNHNY, CDR2 SVGAGI (reference sequence). This CDR3 has 11 amino acids. The V and J ends lost 7 bases and 4 bases respectively, with 8 bases between them. CDR3 sequence reads: CASTYLYEQYF. CDR3 coding DNA: TGTGCCAGCACCTACCTATACGAGCAGTACTTC.

V gene TRBV7-9 combines with J gene TRBJ2-1; a possible D gene is TRBD2 (6 bases). The V and J ends lost 0 bases and 12 bases respectively, with 21 bases between them. This CDR3 spans 16 amino acids. The germline V gene has CDR1 SEHNR and CDR2 FQNEAQ (reference sequence). The CDR3 sequence is CASSLAVAAAPRVQFF. CDR3 bases: TGTGCCAGCAGCTTAGCCGTAGCGGCGGCTCCTAGGGTGCAGTTCTTC. The whole variable domain, remainder taken from reference TRBV7-9 and TRBJ2-1, is DTGVSQNPRHKITKRGQNVTFRCDPISEHNRLYWYRQTLGQGPEFLTYFQNEAQLEKSRLLSDRFSAERPKGSFSTLEIQRTEQGDSAMYLCASSLAVAAAPRVQFFGPGTRLTVL.

The J gene is TRBJ2-5, the V gene TRBV15, with a tentative D call TRBD2 (5 bases). With 0 bases removed from V and 5 bases from J, the gap between germline ends came to 16 bases. CDR3 size: 16 residues. Germline V gene sequence: CDR1 LNHNV, CDR2 YYDKDF (reference sequence). The CDR3, as DNA: TGTGCCACCAGCAGAGACCTCTGGGATAGCGAGGAGACCCAGTACTTC. Encoded protein: CATSRDLWDSEETQYF.

The chain uses TRBV28 and TRBJ1-1, with 9 bases that match TRBD1. Looked up from germline, CDR1 is MDHEN and CDR2 is SYDVKM. This CDR3 is built from 19 residues. V trimming: 7 bases; J trimming: 0 bases; junction bases outside the gene matches: 18. CDR3 amino acids: CASTPPLGDRARVNTEAFF. The CDR3 nucleotides read TGTGCCAGCACCCCCCCCCTCGGGGACAGGGCCCGAGTGAACACTGAAGCTTTCTTT.

This clone was counted once. The chain links TRBV11-2 to TRBJ2-7; no clear D. Germline loops: CDR1 SGHAT, CDR2 FQNNGV. Trimming took off 5 bases at V and 0 bases at J, with 11 bases between the two ends. The CDR3 sequence is 14 residues long. CDR3 loop: CASSPIAVSYEQYF. CDR3 DNA sequence: TGTGCCAGCAGCCCCATTGCGGTCTCCTACGAGCAGTACTTC. The complete variable domain, with remaining parts taken from reference TRBV11-2 and TRBJ2-7, reads EAGVAQSPRYKIIEKRQSVAFWCNPISGHATLYWYQQILGQGPKLLIQFQNNGVVDDSQLPKDRFSAERLKGVDSTLKIQPAKLEDSAVYLCASSPIAVSYEQYFGPGTRLTVT.

The CDR3 DNA is TGTGCCAGCAGCCCTAGCGAAGGCTACACCTTC. Encoded protein: CASSPSEGYTF. The chain is built from TRBV7-3 and TRBJ1-2; D is unclear. Trimming pared 5 bases from V and 8 bases from J, leaving 9 bases between. The CDR3 runs 11 residues. CDR1 is SGHTA and CDR2 is FQGTGA in the germline V gene.

This chain links TRBV30 with TRBJ2-1; 7 nucleotides agree with TRBD1. With V trimmed by 1 base and J by 9 bases, 15 bases remained unmatched. Germline V gene sequence: CDR1 GTSNPN, CDR2 SVGIG (reference sequence). This CDR3 region has 16 residues. This chain's CDR3 is CAWSEDRDSRMGEQFF. The CDR3 DNA reads TGTGCCTGGAGTGAGGACCGGGACAGCCGGATGGGTGAGCAGTTCTTC.

This chain links TRBV6-6 with TRBJ1-3, with 10 bases fitting TRBD1. The germline V gene has CDR1 MNHNY and CDR2 SVGAGI (reference sequence). Losses at the gene ends were 5 bases for V and 7 bases for J; bases not matched to a gene: 8. This CDR3 has 15 residues. This CDR3 reads CASSPGQGKLNTIYF. Here the CDR3 DNA reads TGTGCCAGCAGTCCGGGACAGGGGAAGTTGAACACCATATATTTT.

The chain is built from TRBV19 and TRBJ1-2; D call uncertain. CDR3 length equals 18 residues. In germline, CDR1 is LNHDA, CDR2 SQIVND (reference sequence). Trimming took off 1 base at V and 1 base at J, with 19 bases between the two ends. The CDR3 DNA reads TGTGCCAGTAGTATAGCCCTGCCGACTGTACCTCTTAACTATGGCTACACCTTC. It codes for CASSIALPTVPLNYGYTF.

The chain has TRBV7-2 and TRBJ2-3, with D possibly matching TRBD2 (6 bases). Germline V gives CDR1 SGHTA, CDR2 FQGNSA. There are 15 residues in the CDR3. Trimming took 0 bases from V and 6 from J, leaving 13 bases between them. The CDR3 loop is CASSLASGRWDTQYF. Here the CDR3 DNA reads TGTGCCAGCAGCTTAGCGAGCGGGCGCTGGGATACGCAGTATTTT.

The rearrangement links TRBV7-2 to TRBJ2-2, with 12 bases identical to TRBD2. The V segment lost 1 base and the J segment 0 bases; nucleotides outside the gene matches: 3. Per the germline V gene, CDR1 is SGHTA and CDR2 is FQGNSA. The CDR3 loop spans 18 amino acids. CDR3 sequence reads: CASSLVGLAGPNTGELFF. The CDR3, as DNA: TGTGCCAGCAGCTTAGTAGGACTAGCGGGACCGAACACCGGGGAGCTGTTTTTT.

The V call is TRBV19, the J call TRBJ1-5, with TRBD1 identical over 8 bases. CDR1 is LNHDA, CDR2 SQIVND, per germline (reference sequence). The V and J ends lost 4 bases and 5 bases, in that order; junction bases with no gene match: 13. The CDR3 runs 17 residues. The CDR3 sequence: CASSNRGRDRGDQPQHF. The CDR3 bases are TGTGCCAGTAGTAATCGAGGGCGTGACAGGGGCGATCAGCCCCAGCATTTT.

V and J are TRBV25-1 and TRBJ2-5, with a possible D match to TRBD1 (6 bases). The CDR3 is 13 residues long. V gave up 6 bases and J gave up 5 bases, with 13 bases separating them. From germline, CDR1 is MGHDK and CDR2 SYGVNS. CDR3 residues: CASRETGTETQYF. The DNA for the CDR3 is TGTGCCAGCAGGGAAACAGGGACGGAGACCCAGTACTTC.